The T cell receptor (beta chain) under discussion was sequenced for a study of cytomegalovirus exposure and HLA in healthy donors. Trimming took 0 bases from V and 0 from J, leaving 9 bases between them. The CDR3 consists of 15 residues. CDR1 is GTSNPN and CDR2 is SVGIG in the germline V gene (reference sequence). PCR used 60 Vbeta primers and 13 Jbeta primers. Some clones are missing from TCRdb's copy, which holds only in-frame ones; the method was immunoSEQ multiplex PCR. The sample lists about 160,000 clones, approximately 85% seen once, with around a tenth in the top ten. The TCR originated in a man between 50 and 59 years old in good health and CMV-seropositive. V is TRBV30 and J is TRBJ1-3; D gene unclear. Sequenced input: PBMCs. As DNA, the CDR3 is TGTGCCTGGAGTGTTCGGGGAAACTCTGGAAACACCATATATTTT. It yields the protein CAWSVRGNSGNTIYF.